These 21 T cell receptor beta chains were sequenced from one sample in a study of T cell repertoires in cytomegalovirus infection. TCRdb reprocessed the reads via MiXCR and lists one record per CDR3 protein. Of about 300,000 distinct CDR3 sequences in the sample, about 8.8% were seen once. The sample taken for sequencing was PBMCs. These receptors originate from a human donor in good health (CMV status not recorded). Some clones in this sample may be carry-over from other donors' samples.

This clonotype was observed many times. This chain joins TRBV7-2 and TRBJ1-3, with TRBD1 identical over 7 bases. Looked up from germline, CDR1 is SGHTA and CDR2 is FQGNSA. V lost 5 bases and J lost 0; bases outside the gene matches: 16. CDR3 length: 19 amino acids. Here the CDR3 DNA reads TGTGCCAGCAGCAGGATGACAGGGACCCACCTCAGCTCTGGAAACACCATATATTTT. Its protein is CASSRMTGTHLSSGNTIYF.

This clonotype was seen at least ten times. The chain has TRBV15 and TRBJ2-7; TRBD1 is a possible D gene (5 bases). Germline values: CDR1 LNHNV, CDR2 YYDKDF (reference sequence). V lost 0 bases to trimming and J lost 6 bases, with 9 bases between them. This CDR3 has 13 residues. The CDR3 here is CATSRDLGREQYV. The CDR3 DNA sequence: TGTGCCACCAGCAGAGATCTGGGGCGCGAGCAGTACGTC.

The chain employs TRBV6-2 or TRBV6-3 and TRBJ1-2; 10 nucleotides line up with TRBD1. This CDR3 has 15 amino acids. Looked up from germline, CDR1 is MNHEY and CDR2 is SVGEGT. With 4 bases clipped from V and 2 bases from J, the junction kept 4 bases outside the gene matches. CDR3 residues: CASSWDRGGNYGYTF. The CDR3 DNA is TGTGCCAGCAGTTGGGACAGGGGAGGCAACTATGGCTACACCTTC.

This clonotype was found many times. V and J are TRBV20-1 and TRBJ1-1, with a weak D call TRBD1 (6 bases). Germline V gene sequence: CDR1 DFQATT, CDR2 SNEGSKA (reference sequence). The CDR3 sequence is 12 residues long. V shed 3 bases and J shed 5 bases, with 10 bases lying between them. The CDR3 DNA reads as TGCAGTGCTAGCAGGGGAGGGACTGAAGCTTTCTTT. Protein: CSASRGGTEAFF.

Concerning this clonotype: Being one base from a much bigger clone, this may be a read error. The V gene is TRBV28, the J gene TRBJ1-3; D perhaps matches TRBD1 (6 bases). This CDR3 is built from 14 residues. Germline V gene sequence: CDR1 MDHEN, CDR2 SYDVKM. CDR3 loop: CASEDRGFGNAIYF. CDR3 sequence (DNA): TGTGCCAGTGAAGATAGGGGGTTTGGAAACGCCATATATTTT.

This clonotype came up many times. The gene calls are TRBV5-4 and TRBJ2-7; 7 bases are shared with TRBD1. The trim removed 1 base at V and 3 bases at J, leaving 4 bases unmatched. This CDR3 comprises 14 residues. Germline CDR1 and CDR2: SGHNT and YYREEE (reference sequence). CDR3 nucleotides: TGTGCCAGCAGCTTGAGAAGGACAGGCTACGAGCAGTACTTC. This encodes CASSLRRTGYEQYF.

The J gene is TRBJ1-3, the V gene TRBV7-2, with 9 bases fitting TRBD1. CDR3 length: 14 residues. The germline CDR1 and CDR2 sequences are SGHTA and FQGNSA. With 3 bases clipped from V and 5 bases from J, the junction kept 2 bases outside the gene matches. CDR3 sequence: CASSFTGGRNTIYF. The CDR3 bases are TGTGCCAGCAGCTTCACAGGGGGCAGAAACACCATATATTTT.

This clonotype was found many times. CDR3 in DNA: TGTGCCAGCAGTTCCCGCCCTGGAGGTGAGCAGTTCTTC. It translates to CASSSRPGGEQFF. The V gene is TRBV6-5, the J gene TRBJ2-1; perhaps TRBD2 as D (5 bases). The germline V and J ends were trimmed by 4 bases and 9 bases, with 13 bases remaining between them. The germline V gene has CDR1 MNHEY and CDR2 SVGAGI. This CDR3 is 13 amino acids long.

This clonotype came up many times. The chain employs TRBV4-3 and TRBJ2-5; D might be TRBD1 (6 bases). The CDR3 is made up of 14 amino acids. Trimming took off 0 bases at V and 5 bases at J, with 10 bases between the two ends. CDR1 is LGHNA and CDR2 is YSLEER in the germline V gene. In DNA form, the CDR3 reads TGCGCCAGCAGCCAAGACAGCACAGGGGAGACCCAGTACTTC. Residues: CASSQDSTGETQYF.

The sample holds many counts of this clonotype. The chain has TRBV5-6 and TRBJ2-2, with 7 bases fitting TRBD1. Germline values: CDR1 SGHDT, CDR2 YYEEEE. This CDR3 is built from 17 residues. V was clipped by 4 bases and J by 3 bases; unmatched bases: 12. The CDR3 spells CASSPLRTGGDTGELFF. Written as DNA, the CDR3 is TGTGCCAGCAGCCCACTTAGGACAGGTGGGGACACCGGGGAGCTGTTTTTT.

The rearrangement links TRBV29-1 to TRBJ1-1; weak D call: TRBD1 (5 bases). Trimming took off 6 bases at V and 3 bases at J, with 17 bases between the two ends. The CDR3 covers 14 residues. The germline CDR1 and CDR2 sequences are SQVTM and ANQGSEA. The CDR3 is CSVVGGVSYTEAFF. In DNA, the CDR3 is TGCAGCGTGGTGGGGGGGGTAAGTTACACTGAAGCTTTCTTT.

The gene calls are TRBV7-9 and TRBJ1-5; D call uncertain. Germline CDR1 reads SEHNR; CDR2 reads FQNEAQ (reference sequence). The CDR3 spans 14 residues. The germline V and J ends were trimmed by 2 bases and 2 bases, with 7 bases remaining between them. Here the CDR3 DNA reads TGTGCCAGCAGCTTACTCGGACGCAATCAGCCCCAGCATTTT. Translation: CASSLLGRNQPQHF.

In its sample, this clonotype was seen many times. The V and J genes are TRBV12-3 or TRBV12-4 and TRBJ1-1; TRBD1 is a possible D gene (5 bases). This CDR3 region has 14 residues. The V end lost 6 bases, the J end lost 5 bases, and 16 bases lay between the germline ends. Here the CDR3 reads CASSWGKIGTEAFF. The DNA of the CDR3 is TGTGCCAGCAGCTGGGGGAAGATAGGAACTGAAGCTTTCTTT.

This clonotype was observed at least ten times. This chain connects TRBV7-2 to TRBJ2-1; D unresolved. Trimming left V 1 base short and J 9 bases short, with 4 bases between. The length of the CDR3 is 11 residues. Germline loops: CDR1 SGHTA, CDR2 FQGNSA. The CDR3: CASSLGIEQFF. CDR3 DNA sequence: TGTGCCAGCAGCTTAGGTATTGAGCAGTTCTTC.

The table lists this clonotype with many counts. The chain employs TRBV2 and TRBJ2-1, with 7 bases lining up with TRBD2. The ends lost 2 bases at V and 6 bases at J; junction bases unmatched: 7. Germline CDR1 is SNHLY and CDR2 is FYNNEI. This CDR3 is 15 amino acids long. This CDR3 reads CASSELGGRVNEQFF. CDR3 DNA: TGTGCCAGCAGTGAATTGGGAGGGCGAGTCAATGAGCAGTTCTTC.

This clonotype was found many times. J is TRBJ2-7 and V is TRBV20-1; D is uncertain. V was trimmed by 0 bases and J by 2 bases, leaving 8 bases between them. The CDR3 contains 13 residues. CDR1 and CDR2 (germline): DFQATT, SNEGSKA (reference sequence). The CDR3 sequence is CSARDRITYEQYF. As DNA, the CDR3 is TGCAGTGCTAGAGATCGGATAACCTACGAGCAGTACTTC.

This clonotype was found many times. This chain's CDR3 is CASSPLVGRGDTQYF. The DNA of the CDR3 is TGTGCCAGCAGTCCGCTGGTGGGGCGCGGGGATACGCAGTATTTT. The V gene is TRBV6-5, the J gene TRBJ2-3; D may be TRBD1 or TRBD2 (5 bases each). Per the germline V gene, CDR1 is MNHEY and CDR2 is SVGAGI. The CDR3 sequence is 15 residues long. Trimming shortened V by 5 bases and J by 6 bases, and 18 bases separated the two germline ends.

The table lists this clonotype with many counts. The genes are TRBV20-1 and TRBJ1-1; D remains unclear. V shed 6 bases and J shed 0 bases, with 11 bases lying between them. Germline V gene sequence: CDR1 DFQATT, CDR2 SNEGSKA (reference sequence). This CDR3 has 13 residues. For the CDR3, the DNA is TGCAGTGCCTTCTTCGCCATGAACACTGAAGCTTTCTTT. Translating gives CSAFFAMNTEAFF.

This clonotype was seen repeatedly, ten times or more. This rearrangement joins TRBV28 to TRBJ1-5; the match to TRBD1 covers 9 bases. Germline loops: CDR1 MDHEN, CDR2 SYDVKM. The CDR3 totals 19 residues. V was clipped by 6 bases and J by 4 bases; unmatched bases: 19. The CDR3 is CASSPGGTGHGGGNQPQHF. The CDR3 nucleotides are TGTGCCAGCAGCCCAGGAGGGACAGGGCATGGTGGCGGGAATCAGCCCCAGCATTTT. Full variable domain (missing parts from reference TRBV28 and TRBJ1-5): DVKVTQSSRYLVKRTGEKVFLECVQDMDHENMFWYRQDPGLGLRLIYFSYDVKMKEKGDIPEGYSVSREKKERFSLILESASTNQTSMYLCASSPGGTGHGGGNQPQHFGDGTRLSIL.

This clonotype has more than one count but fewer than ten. CDR3 in DNA: TGTGCCAGCAGCCCTCTAGACAATGAGCAGTTCTTC. This translates into CASSPLDNEQFF. The chain links TRBV28 to TRBJ2-1; D gene ambiguous. Germline loops: CDR1 MDHEN, CDR2 SYDVKM. CDR3 size: 12 residues. V was trimmed by 6 bases and J by 5 bases, leaving 8 bases between them.

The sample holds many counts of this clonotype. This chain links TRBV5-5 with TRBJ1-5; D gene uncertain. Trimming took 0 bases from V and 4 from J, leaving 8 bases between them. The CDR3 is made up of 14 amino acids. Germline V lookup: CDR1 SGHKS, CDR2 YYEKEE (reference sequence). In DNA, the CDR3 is TGTGCCAGCAGCTTGGTGTCAGTAAATCAGCCCCAGCATTTT. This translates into CASSLVSVNQPQHF. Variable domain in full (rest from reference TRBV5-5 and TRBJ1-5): DAGVTQSPTHLIKTRGQQVTLRCSPISGHKSVSWYQQVLGQGPQFIFQYYEKEERGRGNFPDRFSARQFPNYSSELNVNALLLGDSALYLCASSLVSVNQPQHFGDGTRLSIL.